A single count supports the clone carrying this T cell receptor (beta chain). Its antigen is unknown. No conserved phenylalanine or tryptophan ends this CDR3, so it is likely a read error. CDR1 and CDR2 from the germline V gene are SGDLS and YYNGEE. The V and J ends lost 5 bases and 6 bases, in that order; junction bases with no gene match: 11. The CDR3 consists of 15 residues. The data originate from a study of cytomegalovirus exposure and HLA in healthy donors. The study, taken as a whole, reports: When a later analysis compared HLA-associated TCR beta chains with equally common others, the HLA-associated chains turned out to be more clonally expanded and to have lower generation probabilities. Excluded: some indistinguishable V segments such as TRBV6-2 and TRBV6-3.

13 Jbeta primers and 60 Vbeta primers were used for the PCR. Here immunoSEQ multiplex PCR was the method, and the copy in TCRdb shows in-frame clones only, minus some. Of 160,000 or so clones listed, around 77% are singletons. The sequenced sample was PBMCs. The genes are TRBV9 and TRBJ1-2; 9 nucleotides match TRBD1. The sequence came from a man aged 55 to 69 in good health and CMV-seronegative. The CDR3 nucleotides read TGTGCCAGCAGGTTTGCCGGGACAGGGAGTGATGGCTACACCCTC. Protein product: CASRFAGTGSDGYTL.